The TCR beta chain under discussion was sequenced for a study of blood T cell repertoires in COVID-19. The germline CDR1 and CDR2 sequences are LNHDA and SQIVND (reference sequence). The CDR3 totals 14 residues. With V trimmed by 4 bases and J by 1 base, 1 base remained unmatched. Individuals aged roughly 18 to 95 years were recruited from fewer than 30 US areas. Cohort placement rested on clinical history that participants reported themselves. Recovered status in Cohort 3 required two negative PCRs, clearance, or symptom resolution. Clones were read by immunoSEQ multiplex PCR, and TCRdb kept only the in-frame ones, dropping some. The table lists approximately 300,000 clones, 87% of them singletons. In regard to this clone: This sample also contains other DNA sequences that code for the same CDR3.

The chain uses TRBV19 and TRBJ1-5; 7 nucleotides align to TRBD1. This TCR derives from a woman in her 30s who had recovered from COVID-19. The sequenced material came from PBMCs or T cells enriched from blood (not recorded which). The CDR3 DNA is TGTGCCAGTAGTACACAGGGGAGCAATCAGCCCCAGCATTTT. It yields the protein CASSTQGSNQPQHF.